These T cell receptor beta chains were read from a single sample in a study of cytomegalovirus exposure and HLA in healthy donors. The method was immunoSEQ multiplex PCR; TCRdb's version includes in-frame clones alone and lacks a portion of them. The sample lists approximately 160,000 clones; approximately 71% were seen once. Sequencing was carried out using PBMCs. Receptor source: a man aged 50 to 60 in good health and CMV-seronegative. Each CDR3 is given with its conserved first and last residue. The order of the fields is CDR3 DNA, CDR3 protein, D gene, J gene, V gene, clone size. A D gene is named only where the DNA matches it firmly. Expanded clones are given a class, and other clones once, few, many or no size at all.

TGTGCCAGCAGCTTACGAGGGGGCGAGAATTCACCCCTCCACTTT	CASSLRGGENSPLHF	TRBD1	TRBJ1-6	TRBV7-8	.
TGTGCCAGCAGTCCCGTGGGGGGGCCAGAGACCCAGTACTTC	CASSPVGGPETQYF	.	TRBJ2-5	TRBV2	.
TGTGCCAGTAGTATACGGGTACTAACAGGAGATACGCAGTATTTT	CASSIRVLTGDTQYF	.	TRBJ2-3	TRBV19	.
TGCGCCAGCAGCCAAGTACAGGCGCCCAAAAACATTCAGTACTTC	CASSQVQAPKNIQYF	.	TRBJ2-4	TRBV4-1	.
TGTGCCACCAACCCCAGGGAGGGCACCGGGGAGCTGTTTTTT	CATNPREGTGELFF	TRBD2	TRBJ2-2	TRBV6-6	.
TGTGCCAGCAGTCTACAGGGGGTTTCTGGGGCCAACGTCCTGACTTTC	CASSLQGVSGANVLTF	TRBD1	TRBJ2-6	TRBV7-6	.
TGCGCCAGTAAAGGACAGGGGAACTATGGCTACACCTTC	CASKGQGNYGYTF	TRBD1	TRBJ1-2	TRBV4-3	.
TGTGCCAGCAGTACAGGGGGGCGGGTGAAGTCGGATTCACCCCTCCACTTT	CASSTGGRVKSDSPLHF	TRBD1	TRBJ1-6	TRBV28	few
TGTGCCAGCAGTTCCCGAGGGACAGCTTCCTACGAGCAGTACTTC	CASSSRGTASYEQYF	TRBD1	TRBJ2-7	TRBV27	.
TGTGCCAGCAACCGACAGGGGGGCACCGGGGAGCTGTTTTTT	CASNRQGGTGELFF	TRBD1	TRBJ2-2	TRBV6-1	.
TGTGCCATCAGTGAGGGAGAGTTTACTAGCAATCAGCCCCAGCATTTT	CAISEGEFTSNQPQHF	.	TRBJ1-5	TRBV10-3	.
TGCGCCAGCAGCCAGCGGACAGGGAATCCCCATTCACCCCTCCACTTT	CASSQRTGNPHSPLHF	TRBD1	TRBJ1-6	TRBV4-3	.
TGTGCCAGCAGTGAGCGGGGACAGGGTTGGTATGGCTACACCTTC	CASSERGQGWYGYTF	TRBD1	TRBJ1-2	TRBV25-1	.
TGTGCCAGCAGGTTCCTATCGGGACAGAACAATGAGCAGTTCTTC	CASRFLSGQNNEQFF	TRBD1	TRBJ2-1	TRBV6-1	.
TGTGCCAGCAGTGACCAGAACCGGGGGGGCCAAGAGACCCAGTACTTC	CASSDQNRGGQETQYF	TRBD2	TRBJ2-5	TRBV2	few
TGTGCCAGCAGTCTCGACAGCTATGGCTACACCTTC	CASSLDSYGYTF	.	TRBJ1-2	TRBV2	.
TGTGCCAGCAGCTGGCAGACTAGCGGGGGATCCTACGAGCAGTACTTC	CASSWQTSGGSYEQYF	TRBD2	TRBJ2-7	TRBV13	.
TGTGCCAGCAGCGTAGTTCTAGCGGGGGGCGAGAAAGATACGCAGTATTTT	CASSVVLAGGEKDTQYF	TRBD2	TRBJ2-3	TRBV9	few
TGTGCCAGCAGGTTAAGGGGCCTTCAAGAGACCCAGTACTTC	CASRLRGLQETQYF	.	TRBJ2-5	TRBV27	.
TGTGCCAGCAGCTTGGGACTAGCGGGGGGCGAAGAGACCCAGTACTTC	CASSLGLAGGEETQYF	TRBD2	TRBJ2-5	TRBV7-2	.
TGCAGCGCCCTCACCGGGACAGGGAACACCGGGGAGCTGTTTTTT	CSALTGTGNTGELFF	TRBD1	TRBJ2-2	TRBV29-1	.
TGTGCCAGCAGTTTACGGCGGGGGGTAACTGAAGCTTTCTTT	CASSLRRGVTEAFF	.	TRBJ1-1	TRBV28	few
TGTGCCAGCAGCTTAGGAATAGTGGGGCCCCAAGAGACCCAGTACTTC	CASSLGIVGPQETQYF	.	TRBJ2-5	TRBV7-6	.
TGCGCCACCACAGTCGGACAGGGCTTCACCGGGGAGCTGTTTTTT	CATTVGQGFTGELFF	TRBD1	TRBJ2-2	TRBV10-1	few
TGTGCCAGCAGCTCCCCGGGGGACCCCTACGAGCAGTACTTC	CASSSPGDPYEQYF	.	TRBJ2-7	TRBV11-2	.
TGCGCCAGCAGCCTACTTACGGGTAGCAATCAGCCCCAGCATTTT	CASSLLTGSNQPQHF	.	TRBJ1-5	TRBV4-1	.
TGTGCCAGCAGCTGGGTACTAGCGGGGGGGATGGTAACAGATACGCAGTATTTT	CASSWVLAGGMVTDTQYF	TRBD2	TRBJ2-3	TRBV5-6	.
TGCGCCAGCAGCCAAGTCCCGGGACAGGGGGCGAAGGGCAATGAGCAGTTCTTC	CASSQVPGQGAKGNEQFF	TRBD1	TRBJ2-1	TRBV4-3	few
TGTGCCAGCAGTTTACACCGATTAGAGTTTAGCTCCTACAATGAGCAGTTCTTC	CASSLHRLEFSSYNEQFF	.	TRBJ2-1	TRBV28	many
TGTGCCAGCAGTGAAGGTAACTTACGCACTGAAGCTTTCTTT	CASSEGNLRTEAFF	.	TRBJ1-1	TRBV6-1	.
TGTGCCAGCAGCTTAGAGACAGGGCGGTATCAGCCCCAGCATTTT	CASSLETGRYQPQHF	TRBD1	TRBJ1-5	TRBV7-6	.
TGCGCCAGCAGCTTGGCGGACAGTAGGACTGAAGCTTTCTTT	CASSLADSRTEAFF	.	TRBJ1-1	TRBV5-1	.
TGTGCCAGCAGCTTGACTAGCGGGGGGAGTCCAGATACGCAGTATTTT	CASSLTSGGSPDTQYF	TRBD2	TRBJ2-3	TRBV7-3	.
TGTGCCAGCAGCCCTCGGGACGGGACTTCCTACGAGCAGTACTTC	CASSPRDGTSYEQYF	.	TRBJ2-7	TRBV9	.
TGTGCCAGCAGGCTTTCACTGGGGGGGCGTAACACCGGGGAGCTGTTTTTT	CASRLSLGGRNTGELFF	.	TRBJ2-2	TRBV2	.
TGCGCCAGCGCTAGCGGCCTACAGCGGGGGTTCGGAGAGACCCAGTACTTC	CASASGLQRGFGETQYF	TRBD2	TRBJ2-5	TRBV10-1	.
TGTGCCTGGAGTGTGTCGACAGGGGAATACGAGCAGTACTTC	CAWSVSTGEYEQYF	TRBD1	TRBJ2-7	TRBV30	.
TGCGCCAGCAGCTTGGGACAGGCTGTGTATACGCAGTATTTT	CASSLGQAVYTQYF	.	TRBJ2-3	TRBV5-1	.
TGTGCCGGTGCGGTTCGGGTGGGAGAGACCCAGTACTTC	CAGAVRVGETQYF	.	TRBJ2-5	TRBV6-5	.
TGTGCCAGCAGTGAAGGACAAGGAAACAGGGGGCGGGACTACACCTTC	CASSEGQGNRGRDYTF	TRBD1	TRBJ1-2	TRBV2	few
TGTGCCAGCAGCTTGGCCGAGTACGAGCAGTACTTC	CASSLAEYEQYF	.	TRBJ2-7	TRBV5-6	.
TGTGCCAGCAGCCACACGGCAACTAATGAAAAACTGTTTTTT	CASSHTATNEKLFF	.	TRBJ1-4	TRBV14	.
TGCGCCAGCAGTACCCGGACAGGGAGTGTCACAGATACGCAGTATTTT	CASSTRTGSVTDTQYF	TRBD1	TRBJ2-3	TRBV10-1	.
TGTGCCAGCAGCTGGAGGCCGGGACAGGGGGCGGAGGAGCGGTACTTC	CASSWRPGQGAEERYF	TRBD1	TRBJ2-7	TRBV7-6	.
TGCGCCAGCAGCCAAGTCGTCAGGACAGTGGTCGACGAGCAGTACTTC	CASSQVVRTVVDEQYF	.	TRBJ2-7	TRBV4-1	.
TGTGCCAGCAGCCCTAGCGGGGGGGCTTTAGTGGAGACCCAGTACTTC	CASSPSGGALVETQYF	TRBD2	TRBJ2-5	TRBV7-2	.
TGTGCCAGCAGCTTATGGAGGACCTCCTACGAGCAGTACTTC	CASSLWRTSYEQYF	.	TRBJ2-7	TRBV11-1	.
TGCGCCAGCAGCCAAGGGGACAGGGGGAATCAGCCCCAGCATTTT	CASSQGDRGNQPQHF	TRBD1	TRBJ1-5	TRBV4-1	.
TGTGCCAGCAGCCTAGACAGGGCTGGAAACACCATATATTTT	CASSLDRAGNTIYF	TRBD1	TRBJ1-3	TRBV14	.
TGTGCCAGCAGCTTAGCGTGGGGGCGGAACACTGAAGCTTTCTTT	CASSLAWGRNTEAFF	.	TRBJ1-1	TRBV7-8	.
TGTGCCAGTAGCCCCCAGACAGGTTTGAACACTGAAGCTTTCTTT	CASSPQTGLNTEAFF	.	TRBJ1-1	TRBV19	.